The T cell receptor (beta chain) under discussion was sequenced for a study of T cells in tuberculosis. Across the whole study: The T cells targeted glucose monomycolate, a mycobacterial lipid, via CD1B.

Findings of the study overall: Shorter CDR3-alpha in active tuberculosis partly drove smaller distances.

A word on this clone: Antigen specificity is unknown.

TCRdb's copy holds only in-frame clones and misses some; the assay was immunoSEQ multiplex PCR. In the table there are 30,000 to 40,000 clones, around 96% of which are singletons. Each clinical donor contributed on average around 97,000 T cells from unsorted cryopreserved PBMC. The receptor's source is a donor aged 10 to 29 with latent tuberculosis or without tuberculosis infection. The sequenced sample consisted of PBMCs.

The CDR3: CASSLVGQARYEQYF. Written as DNA, the CDR3 is TGCGCCAGCAGCTTGGTCGGACAGGCTCGCTACGAGCAGTACTTC. This chain joins TRBV5-1 and TRBJ2-7; 7 bases align to TRBD1. The CDR3 has 15 residues. Germline lookup yields CDR1 SGHRS and CDR2 YFSETQ. V shed 0 bases, J shed 3 bases, and the junction held 6 bases outside the gene matches.